Listed below are T cell receptor beta chains from one sample, sequenced in a study of blood T cells in healthy people across ages. TCRdb itself ran the 5' RACE reads through MiXCR, one entry per CDR3 protein. The table lists about 2 million distinct CDR3 sequences, 40% to 55% of them singletons. Sequenced: blood. These TCRs come from a woman aged 35 to 49 in good health. CDR3s include the opening cysteine and the closing phenylalanine or tryptophan.

v_gene	CDR3aa
TRBV7-9	CASSPVRGLETQYF
TRBV6-5	CASSYLLAGGLGEQFF
TRBV6-5	CASIDRTGGEQYF
TRBV27	CASSFNGRRNEKLFF
TRBV28	CASSFSSPDYEQYF
TRBV20-1	CSARVLGSRGNYGYTF
TRBV29-1	CSVTVWGQSNEQFF
TRBV6-5	CASSKGPAANTQYF
TRBV7-8	CASSPSRAEDTQYF
TRBV9	CASSALAVGDSPLHF
TRBV4-3	CASSQDSGLEGYTF
TRBV28	CASFGRRGETQYF
TRBV4-3	CASSQDLGWVDEQYF
TRBV7-6	CASSLGTQKLGNEQFF
TRBV5-1	CASSLQGVNSPLHF
TRBV7-2	CASSLESSGGLGYYNEQFF